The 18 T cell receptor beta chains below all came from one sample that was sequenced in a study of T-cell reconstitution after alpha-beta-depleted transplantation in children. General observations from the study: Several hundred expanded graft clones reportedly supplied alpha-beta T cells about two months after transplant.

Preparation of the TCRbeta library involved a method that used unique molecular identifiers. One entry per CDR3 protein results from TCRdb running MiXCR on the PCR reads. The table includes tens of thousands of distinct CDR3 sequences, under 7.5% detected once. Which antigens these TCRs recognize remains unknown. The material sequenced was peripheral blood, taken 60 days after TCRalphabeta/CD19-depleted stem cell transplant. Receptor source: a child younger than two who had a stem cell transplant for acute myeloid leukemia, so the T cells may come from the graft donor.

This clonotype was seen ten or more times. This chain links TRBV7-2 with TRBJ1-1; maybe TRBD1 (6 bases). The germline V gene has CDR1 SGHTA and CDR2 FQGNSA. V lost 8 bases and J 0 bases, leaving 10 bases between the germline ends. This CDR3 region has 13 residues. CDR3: CASRGQLNTEAFF. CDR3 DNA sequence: TGTGCCAGCCGAGGACAGTTGAACACTGAAGCTTTCTTT. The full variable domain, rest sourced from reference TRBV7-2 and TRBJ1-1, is GAGVSQSPSNKVTEKGKDVELRCDPISGHTALYWYRQSLGQGLEFLIYFQGNSAPDKSGLPSDRFSAERTGGSVSTLTIQRTQQEDSAVYLCASRGQLNTEAFFGQGTRLTVV.

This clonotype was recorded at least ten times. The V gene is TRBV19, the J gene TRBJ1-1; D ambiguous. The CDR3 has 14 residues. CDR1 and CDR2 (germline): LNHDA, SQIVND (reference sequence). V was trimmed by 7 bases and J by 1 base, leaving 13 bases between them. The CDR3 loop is CASTYGEGNTEAFF. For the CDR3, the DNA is TGTGCCAGTACTTACGGCGAGGGGAACACTGAAGCTTTCTTT.

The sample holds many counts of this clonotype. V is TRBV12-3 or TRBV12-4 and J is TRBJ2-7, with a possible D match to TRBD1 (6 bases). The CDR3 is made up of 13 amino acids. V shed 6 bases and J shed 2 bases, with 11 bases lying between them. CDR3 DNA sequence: TGTGCCAGCAGCCCGGACAGAACCTACGAGCAGTACTTC. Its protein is CASSPDRTYEQYF.

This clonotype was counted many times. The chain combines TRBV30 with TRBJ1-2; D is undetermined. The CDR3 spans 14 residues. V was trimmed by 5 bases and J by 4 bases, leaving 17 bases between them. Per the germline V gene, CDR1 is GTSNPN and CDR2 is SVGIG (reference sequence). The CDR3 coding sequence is TGTGCCTGGTGGCCCTCCGGGATGATCTATGGCTACACCTTC. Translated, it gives CAWWPSGMIYGYTF.

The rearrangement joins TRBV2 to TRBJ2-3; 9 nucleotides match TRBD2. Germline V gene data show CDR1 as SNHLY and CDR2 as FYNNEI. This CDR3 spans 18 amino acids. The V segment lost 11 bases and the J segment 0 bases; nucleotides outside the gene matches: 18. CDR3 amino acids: CAFSGPRLAETSTDTQYF. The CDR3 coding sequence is TGTGCCTTCAGCGGGCCCCGACTAGCGGAGACTAGCACAGATACGCAGTATTTT.

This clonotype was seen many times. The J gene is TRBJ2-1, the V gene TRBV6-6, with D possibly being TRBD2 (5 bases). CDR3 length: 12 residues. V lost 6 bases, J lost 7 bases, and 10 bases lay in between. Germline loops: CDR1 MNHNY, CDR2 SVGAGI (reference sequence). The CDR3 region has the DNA TGTGCCAGCAGCGCCCGGGGAAATGAGCAGTTCTTC. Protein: CASSARGNEQFF.

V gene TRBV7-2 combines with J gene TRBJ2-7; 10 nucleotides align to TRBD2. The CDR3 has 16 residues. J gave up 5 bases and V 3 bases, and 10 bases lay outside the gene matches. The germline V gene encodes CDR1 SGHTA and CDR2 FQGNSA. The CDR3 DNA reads TGTGCCAGCAGCTTGGTCCCAGCGGGGGGGCTGAACGAGCAGTACTTC. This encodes CASSLVPAGGLNEQYF.

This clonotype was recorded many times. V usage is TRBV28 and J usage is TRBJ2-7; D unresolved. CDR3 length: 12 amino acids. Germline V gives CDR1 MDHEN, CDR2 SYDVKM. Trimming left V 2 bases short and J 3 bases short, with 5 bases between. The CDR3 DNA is TGTGCCAGCAGTTTAAACGGCTACGAGCAGTACTTC. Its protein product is CASSLNGYEQYF. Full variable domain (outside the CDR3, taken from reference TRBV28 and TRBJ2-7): DVKVTQSSRYLVKRTGEKVFLECVQDMDHENMFWYRQDPGLGLRLIYFSYDVKMKEKGDIPEGYSVSREKKERFSLILESASTNQTSMYLCASSLNGYEQYFGPGTRLTVT.

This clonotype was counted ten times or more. The CDR3 DNA follows: TGCAGCGCACCTAGTAGACAGGGGCATGGCTACACCTTC. It translates to CSAPSRQGHGYTF. The rearrangement links TRBV29-1 to TRBJ1-2, with 8 bases aligning to TRBD1. The germline CDR1 and CDR2 sequences are SQVTM and ANQGSEA. The CDR3 totals 13 residues. Unmatched junction bases numbered 10, after V lost 7 bases and J lost 6 bases.

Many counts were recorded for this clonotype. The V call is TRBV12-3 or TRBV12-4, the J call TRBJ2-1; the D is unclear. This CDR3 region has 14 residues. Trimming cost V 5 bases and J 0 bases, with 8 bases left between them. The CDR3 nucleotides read TGTGCCAGCAGTCCTTGGGACTCCTACAATGAGCAGTTCTTC. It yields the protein CASSPWDSYNEQFF.

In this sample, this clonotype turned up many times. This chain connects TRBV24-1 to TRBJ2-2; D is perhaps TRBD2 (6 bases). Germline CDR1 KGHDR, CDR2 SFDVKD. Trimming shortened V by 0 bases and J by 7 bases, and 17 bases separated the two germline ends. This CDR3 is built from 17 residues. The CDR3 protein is CATSDLRTEVEGGELFF. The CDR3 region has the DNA TGTGCCACCAGTGATTTGAGAACCGAAGTGGAGGGCGGGGAGCTGTTTTTT.

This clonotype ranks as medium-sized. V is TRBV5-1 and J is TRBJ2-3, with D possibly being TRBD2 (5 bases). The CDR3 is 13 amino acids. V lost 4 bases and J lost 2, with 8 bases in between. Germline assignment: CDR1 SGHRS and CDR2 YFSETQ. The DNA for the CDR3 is TGCGCCAGCAGCGTCCGGGACACAGATACGCAGTATTTT. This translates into CASSVRDTDTQYF.

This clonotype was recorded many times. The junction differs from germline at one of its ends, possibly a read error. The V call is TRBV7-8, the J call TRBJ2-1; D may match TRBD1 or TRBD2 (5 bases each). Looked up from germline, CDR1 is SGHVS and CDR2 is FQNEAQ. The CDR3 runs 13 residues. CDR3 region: CASSSGAYDEQFF. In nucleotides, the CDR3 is TGTGCCAGCAGCTCCGGGGCCTACGATGAGCAGTTCTTC.

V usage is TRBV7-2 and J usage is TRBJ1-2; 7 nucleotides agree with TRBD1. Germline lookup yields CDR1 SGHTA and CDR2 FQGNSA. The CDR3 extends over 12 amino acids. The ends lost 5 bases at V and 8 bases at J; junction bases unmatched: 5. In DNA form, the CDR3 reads TGTGCCAGCAGCCCCCGGACAGGCGGCTACACCTTC. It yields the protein CASSPRTGGYTF.

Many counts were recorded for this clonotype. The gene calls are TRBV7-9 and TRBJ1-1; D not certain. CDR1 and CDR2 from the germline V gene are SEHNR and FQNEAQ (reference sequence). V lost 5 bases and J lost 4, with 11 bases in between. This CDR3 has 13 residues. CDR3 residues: CASSAEGGTEAFF. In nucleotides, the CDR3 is TGTGCCAGCAGCGCCGAAGGAGGCACTGAAGCTTTCTTT.

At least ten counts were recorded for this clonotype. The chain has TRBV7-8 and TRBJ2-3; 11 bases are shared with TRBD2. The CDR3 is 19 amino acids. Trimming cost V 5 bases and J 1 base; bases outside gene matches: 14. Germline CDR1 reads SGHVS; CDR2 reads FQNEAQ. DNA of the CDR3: TGTGCCAGCAGCCACCCCGGGACTAGCGGCAGGAGAGGCACAGATACGCAGTATTTT. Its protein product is CASSHPGTSGRRGTDTQYF.

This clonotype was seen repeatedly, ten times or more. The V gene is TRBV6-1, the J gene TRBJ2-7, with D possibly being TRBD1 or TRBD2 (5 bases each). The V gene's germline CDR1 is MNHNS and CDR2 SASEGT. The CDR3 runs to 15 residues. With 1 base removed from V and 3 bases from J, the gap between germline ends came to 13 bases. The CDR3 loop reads CASSEEGFGGYEQYF. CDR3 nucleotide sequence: TGTGCCAGCAGTGAAGAAGGGTTTGGGGGCTACGAGCAGTACTTC.

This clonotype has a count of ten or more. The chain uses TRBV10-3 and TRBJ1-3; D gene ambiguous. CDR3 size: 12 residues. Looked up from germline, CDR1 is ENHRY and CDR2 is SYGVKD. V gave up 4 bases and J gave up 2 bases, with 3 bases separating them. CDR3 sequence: CAISGPGNTIYF. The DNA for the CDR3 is TGTGCCATCAGTGGGCCTGGAAACACCATATATTTT.